Below, 30 T cell receptor beta chains from the same sample are listed, as sequenced in a study of siplizumab effects on memory and regulatory T cells. Here immunoSEQ multiplex PCR was the method, and the copy in TCRdb shows in-frame clones only, minus some. The table lists around 100,000 clones, about 91% of them singletons. Sequencing used CD4+ T cells sorted from blood. All receptors derive from a human donor in good health. Some clones in this sample may be carry-over from other donors' samples.

The rearrangement links TRBV7-2 to TRBJ2-1; no reliable D call. With 5 bases removed from V and 6 bases from J, the gap between germline ends came to 5 bases. The germline gives CDR1 SGHTA, CDR2 FQGNSA. This CDR3 has 11 amino acids. The CDR3 region has the DNA TGTGCCAGCAGCCCTATCAATGAGCAGTTCTTC. This gives the protein CASSPINEQFF.

The sample holds one count of this clone. The rearrangement links TRBV14 to TRBJ2-6; D is uncertain. The CDR3 loop spans 17 amino acids. V gave up 4 bases and J gave up 0 bases, with 13 bases separating them. CDR1 is SGHDN, CDR2 FVKESK, per germline. DNA of the CDR3: TGTGCCAGCAGCCCAGAGACAAGACCCTCTGGGGCCAACGTCCTGACTTTC. Translated, it gives CASSPETRPSGANVLTF.

J is TRBJ1-2 and V is TRBV29-1, with D uncertain. Per the germline V gene, CDR1 is SQVTM and CDR2 is ANQGSEA. CDR3 length equals 13 residues. V was shortened by 2 bases and J by 4 bases, with 11 bases between the two germline ends. The CDR3 here is CSVESGDGYGYTF. The CDR3 DNA reads TGCAGCGTTGAATCTGGGGATGGCTATGGCTACACCTTC.

About this clone: A read error may produce the germline difference seen at one junction end. The chain couples TRBV19 to TRBJ2-5, with a tentative D call TRBD1 (5 bases). Germline V gene data show CDR1 as LNHDA and CDR2 as SQIVND (reference sequence). The CDR3 totals 9 residues. The CDR3 loop reads CASNGSRDF. The CDR3 DNA sequence: TGTGCCAGTAATGGCAGCAGGGACTTC.

The CDR3 is CASSQGLAYEQYF. The CDR3 DNA reads as TGTGCCAGCAGCCAAGGGTTGGCCTACGAGCAGTACTTC. The rearrangement uses TRBV16 and TRBJ2-7; D is ambiguous. V gave up 2 bases and J gave up 2 bases, with 7 bases separating them. Germline CDR1 reads KGHSY; CDR2 reads FQNENV. This CDR3 contains 13 residues.

The V gene is TRBV11-2, the J gene TRBJ2-7; 10 bases agree with TRBD1. Germline CDR1 SGHAT, CDR2 FQNNGV. The V segment lost 7 bases and the J segment 4 bases; nucleotides outside the gene matches: 7. The CDR3 runs to 14 residues. CDR3 sequence (DNA): TGTGCCAGCACACGGGACAGGGGATCATACGAGCAGTACTTC. Residues: CASTRDRGSYEQYF.

The chain is built from TRBV2 and TRBJ2-7; no clear D. Looked up from germline, CDR1 is SNHLY and CDR2 is FYNNEI. The CDR3 contains 11 residues. Trimming took 6 bases from V and 5 from J, leaving 8 bases between them. The CDR3 spells CASSLYNEQYF. The CDR3 DNA reads as TGTGCCAGCAGCCTTTATAACGAGCAGTACTTC.

This chain links TRBV29-1 with TRBJ1-1; D ambiguous. The ends were cut back, 7 bases at V and 1 base at J, with 13 bases in the middle. CDR3 size: 13 residues. Germline CDR1 is SQVTM and CDR2 is ANQGSEA. The CDR3 reads CSGLAGQNTEAFF. The CDR3 bases are TGCAGCGGACTTGCTGGGCAGAACACTGAAGCTTTCTTT.

The rearrangement uses TRBV29-1 and TRBJ1-4, with D unclear. CDR1 is SQVTM, CDR2 ANQGSEA, per germline. The CDR3 totals 12 residues. V dropped 4 bases and J dropped 4 bases, with 7 bases sitting between them. CDR3: CSVGVGNEKLFF. CDR3 DNA sequence: TGCAGCGTTGGAGTGGGTAATGAAAAACTGTTTTTT.

The chain carries TRBV18 and TRBJ2-3; tentatively, D is TRBD2 (6 bases). Deletions cut 3 bases from V and 4 bases from J, with 14 bases between. CDR3 size: 15 residues. Germline V lookup: CDR1 KGHSH, CDR2 LQKENI. The CDR3 coding sequence is TGTGCCAGCTCACCGGGGGGAGCTAGGGCAGATACGCAGTATTTT. Its translation: CASSPGGARADTQYF.

The V and J genes are TRBV2 and TRBJ2-2, with D hard to call. Trimming took 4 bases from V and 5 from J, leaving 14 bases between them. The CDR3 length is 15 residues. Germline lookup yields CDR1 SNHLY and CDR2 FYNNEI. CDR3 DNA sequence: TGTGCCAGCAGTGTGCGCCCCCTTGGGACCGGGGAGCTGTTTTTT. This encodes CASSVRPLGTGELFF.

The rearrangement joins TRBV7-9 to TRBJ1-1; D might be TRBD1 (6 bases). This CDR3 is 13 amino acids long. Per germline, CDR1 SEHNR and CDR2 FQNEAQ (reference sequence). The ends were cut back, 5 bases at V and 4 bases at J, with 11 bases in the middle. The CDR3 sequence is CASSSRGGTEAFF. The CDR3 nucleotides read TGTGCCAGCAGCAGCAGGGGCGGCACTGAAGCTTTCTTT.

V usage is TRBV30 and J usage is TRBJ1-5, with 8 bases fitting TRBD1. Trimming removed 0 bases from V and 6 bases from J; junction bases left unmatched: 7. The germline CDR1 and CDR2 sequences are GTSNPN and SVGIG (reference sequence). There are 15 residues in the CDR3. This CDR3 is CAWSVRTGGFQPQHF. CDR3 DNA sequence: TGTGCCTGGAGTGTGAGAACAGGGGGTTTTCAGCCCCAGCATTTT.

The chain has TRBV27 and TRBJ2-7; weak D call: TRBD1 (5 bases). Germline CDR1 and CDR2: MNHEY and SMNVEV (reference sequence). The CDR3 spans 14 residues. Trimming stripped 2 bases from V and 6 bases from J, with 14 bases between. CDR3 in amino acids: CASSLRPGWGEQYF. The CDR3, as DNA: TGTGCCAGCAGTTTAAGACCAGGGTGGGGCGAGCAGTACTTC.

The V gene is TRBV14, the J gene TRBJ2-7; D remains unclear. Trimming shortened V by 5 bases and J by 1 base, and 18 bases separated the two germline ends. Germline V gives CDR1 SGHDN, CDR2 FVKESK. The CDR3 covers 16 residues. In DNA form, the CDR3 reads TGTGCCAGCAGCTCCCCTATCAAAAAGGGATCCTACGAGCAGTACTTC. Protein product: CASSSPIKKGSYEQYF.

This clone was observed once. This rearrangement joins TRBV29-1 to TRBJ1-5, with a possible D match to TRBD1 (6 bases). Per the germline V gene, CDR1 is SQVTM and CDR2 is ANQGSEA. This CDR3 is built from 13 residues. V dropped 5 bases and J dropped 1 base, with 9 bases sitting between them. The CDR3 reads CSVTDSSNQPQHF. The CDR3 DNA reads TGCAGCGTTACGGACAGCAGCAATCAGCCCCAGCATTTT.

The chain recombines TRBV5-5 with TRBJ1-1; D ambiguous. Per germline, CDR1 SGHKS and CDR2 YYEKEE (reference sequence). V was clipped by 4 bases and J by 7 bases, with 11 bases between them. The length of the CDR3 is 12 residues. The CDR3 DNA is TGTGCCAGCAGCCTCCTGGGTCTTGAAGCTTTCTTT. Translating it yields CASSLLGLEAFF.

This rearrangement joins TRBV25-1 to TRBJ2-1, with a tentative D call TRBD2 (6 bases). The CDR3 consists of 16 residues. With 3 bases removed from V and 4 bases from J, the gap between germline ends came to 16 bases. The germline gives CDR1 MGHDK, CDR2 SYGVNS. In nucleotides, the CDR3 is TGTGCCAGCAGTGAGGTGGACGGGAGTATGTACAATGAGCAGTTCTTC. Its protein product is CASSEVDGSMYNEQFF.

The chain employs TRBV9 and TRBJ2-4, with 9 bases that match TRBD2. Germline loops: CDR1 SGDLS, CDR2 YYNGEE. After removal of 0 bases from V and 6 bases from J, the junction contained 7 bases not matched to a gene. This CDR3 spans 16 amino acids. In DNA form, the CDR3 reads TGTGCCAGCAGCGTAGACCTAGCGGGATATGGAAACATTCAGTACTTC. Its protein is CASSVDLAGYGNIQYF.

This clone was observed once. This sample also contains other DNA sequences that code for the same CDR3. V usage is TRBV6-5 and J usage is TRBJ2-6, with D uncertain. Looked up from germline, CDR1 is MNHEY and CDR2 is SVGAGI. The CDR3 length is 13 residues. V dropped 8 bases and J dropped 0 bases, with 5 bases sitting between them. CDR3 residues: CASGSSGANVLTF. The CDR3 DNA is TGTGCCAGCGGGTCCTCTGGGGCCAACGTCCTGACTTTC.

The chain combines TRBV9 with TRBJ2-3, with D possibly TRBD1 on 6 matching bases. CDR1 and CDR2 from the germline V gene are SGDLS and YYNGEE. The V end lost 1 base, the J end lost 1 base, and 13 bases lay between the germline ends. This CDR3 has 16 amino acids. The CDR3 bases are TGTGCCAGCAGCGTATCCGCTGGGGGCGGCACAGATACGCAGTATTTT. It specifies CASSVSAGGGTDTQYF.

This clone was observed a handful of times. This chain joins TRBV2 and TRBJ2-7, with 8 positions matching TRBD1. The V gene's germline CDR1 is SNHLY and CDR2 FYNNEI. J lost 0 bases, V lost 8 bases, and 6 bases had no gene match. This CDR3 spans 14 amino acids. In DNA form, the CDR3 reads TGTGCCAGCGCCGACAGGGGCAACTCCTACGAGCAGTACTTC. Its protein product is CASADRGNSYEQYF.

The genes are TRBV7-9 and TRBJ1-5; 10 positions agree with TRBD1. The germline CDR1 and CDR2 sequences are SEHNR and FQNEAQ (reference sequence). The V gene end was trimmed by 5 bases and the J gene end by 3 bases; junction bases not matched to a gene: 10. CDR3 length: 17 residues. The CDR3 sequence is CASSLGQGDSSNQPQHF. In DNA form, the CDR3 reads TGTGCCAGCAGCCTAGGACAGGGGGACTCCTCCAATCAGCCCCAGCATTTT.

The chain is built from TRBV15 and TRBJ2-5; 10 bases fit TRBD2. Germline V CDR1 and CDR2: LNHNV, YYDKDF (reference sequence). V was pared by 4 bases and J by 5 bases, with 13 bases of the junction left unmatched. This CDR3 comprises 17 residues. This CDR3 is CATSTPSGRADRETQYF. CDR3 nucleotide sequence: TGTGCCACCAGCACCCCAAGCGGGAGGGCCGATCGGGAGACCCAGTACTTC.

The chain combines TRBV5-1 with TRBJ1-2, with 8 bases aligning to TRBD1. There are 16 residues in the CDR3. Germline trimming cut 1 base from V and 0 bases from J; bases unmatched to any gene: 5. The V gene's germline CDR1 is SGHRS and CDR2 YFSETQ. In nucleotides, the CDR3 is TGCGCCAGCAGCTTGTCGGTGGACAGGGCTAACTATGGCTACACCTTC. This gives the protein CASSLSVDRANYGYTF. Supplemented by reference TRBV5-1 and TRBJ1-2, the full variable domain reads KAGVTQTPRYLIKTRGQQVTLSCSPISGHRSVSWYQQTPGQGLQFLFEYFSETQRNKGNFPGRFSGRQFSNSRSEMNVSTLELGDSALYLCASSLSVDRANYGYTFGSGTRLTVV.

The CDR3 DNA reads TGCGCCAGCAGCTTCGAACAGGGGGGCACTGAAGCTTTCTTT. Protein: CASSFEQGGTEAFF. This sequence joins TRBV5-1 and TRBJ1-1; 8 bases map to TRBD1. This CDR3 has 14 amino acids. Trimming took 2 bases from V and 4 from J; bases not matched to a gene: 4. Germline-derived CDR1 and CDR2 are SGHRS and YFSETQ. The full variable domain, rest sourced from reference TRBV5-1 and TRBJ1-1, is KAGVTQTPRYLIKTRGQQVTLSCSPISGHRSVSWYQQTPGQGLQFLFEYFSETQRNKGNFPGRFSGRQFSNSRSEMNVSTLELGDSALYLCASSFEQGGTEAFFGQGTRLTVV.

CDR3 bases: TGCGCCAGCAACTTAGGATCAGATACGCAGTATTTT. This encodes CASNLGSDTQYF. The gene calls are TRBV5-1 and TRBJ2-3; the D is unclear. Germline lookup yields CDR1 SGHRS and CDR2 YFSETQ. This CDR3 region has 12 residues. V dropped 6 bases and J dropped 4 bases, with 9 bases sitting between them. Full variable domain (rest looked up from reference TRBV5-1 and TRBJ2-3): KAGVTQTPRYLIKTRGQQVTLSCSPISGHRSVSWYQQTPGQGLQFLFEYFSETQRNKGNFPGRFSGRQFSNSRSEMNVSTLELGDSALYLCASNLGSDTQYFGPGTRLTVL.

The V gene is TRBV10-3, the J gene TRBJ2-5; D is perhaps TRBD1 (7 bases). The J call may be in error: the DNA end matches TRBJ2-7 better. This CDR3 contains 16 residues. In germline, CDR1 is ENHRY, CDR2 SYGVKD. CDR3 sequence reads: CAISVRGGTARYEQYF. CDR3 nucleotide sequence: TGTGCCATCAGTGTCCGAGGGGGGACAGCTCGATACGAGCAGTACTTC.

The chain recombines TRBV7-3 with TRBJ2-2, with TRBD2 as a possible D gene (5 bases). V gave up 5 bases and J gave up 4 bases, with 11 bases separating them. The CDR3 length is 14 residues. Germline lookup yields CDR1 SGHTA and CDR2 FQGTGA. The CDR3 reads CASSHRSGTGELFF. CDR3 nucleotides: TGTGCCAGCAGCCACCGAAGCGGCACCGGGGAGCTGTTTTTT. The whole variable domain, filled in from reference TRBV7-3 and TRBJ2-2, reads GAGVSQTPSNKVTEKGKYVELRCDPISGHTALYWYRQSLGQGPEFLIYFQGTGAADDSGLPNDRFFAVRPEGSVSTLKIQRTERGDSAVYLCASSHRSGTGELFFGEGSRLTVL.

CDR3 bases: TGTGCCATCAGGGGGGAGAAGGTCTCAACTGAAGCTTTCTTT. Amino acid sequence: CAIRGEKVSTEAFF. The chain is built from TRBV10-3 and TRBJ1-1; D may be TRBD1 (5 bases). The CDR3 is 14 residues long. Germline-derived CDR1 and CDR2 are ENHRY and SYGVKD. V was pared by 6 bases and J by 5 bases, with 16 bases between.